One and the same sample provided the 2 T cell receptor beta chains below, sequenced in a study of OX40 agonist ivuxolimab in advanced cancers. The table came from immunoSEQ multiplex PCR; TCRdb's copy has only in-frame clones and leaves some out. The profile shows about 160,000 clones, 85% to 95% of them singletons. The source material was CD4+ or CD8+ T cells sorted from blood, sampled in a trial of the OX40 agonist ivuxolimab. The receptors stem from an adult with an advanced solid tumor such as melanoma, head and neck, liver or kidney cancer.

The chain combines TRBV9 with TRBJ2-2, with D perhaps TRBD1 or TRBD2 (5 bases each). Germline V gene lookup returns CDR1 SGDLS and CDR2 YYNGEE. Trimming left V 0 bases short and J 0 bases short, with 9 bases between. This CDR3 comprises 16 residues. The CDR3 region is CASSVGPGPNTGELFF. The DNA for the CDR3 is TGTGCCAGCAGCGTAGGTCCGGGACCGAACACCGGGGAGCTGTTTTTT.

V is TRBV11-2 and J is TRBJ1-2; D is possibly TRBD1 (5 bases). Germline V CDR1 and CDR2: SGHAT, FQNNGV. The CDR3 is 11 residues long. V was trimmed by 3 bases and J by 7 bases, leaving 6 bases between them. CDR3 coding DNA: TGTGCCAGCAGCTTCAGGGCTGGCTACACCTTC. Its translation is CASSFRAGYTF.